The present T cell receptor beta chain was sequenced within a study of T-cell reconstitution after alpha-beta-depleted transplantation in children. Unique molecular identifiers were used in preparing the TCRbeta library. TCRdb independently ran MiXCR on the PCR reads; one entry per CDR3 protein. This table has just over 7,500 distinct CDR3 sequences, 9.5% to 15% appearing once. The table lists this clonotype with many counts. This CDR3 is 19 amino acids long. The TCR comes from a patient under 10 years old who had a stem cell transplant for inherited bone marrow failure, so the T cells may come from the graft donor. V is TRBV21-1 and J is TRBJ1-5; the tabulated D call, TRBD1, remains unverified against the DNA. TRBV21-1 is a pseudogene locus. The sample consisted of PBMCs, mostly from graft donor cells, taken 60 days after TCRalphabeta/CD19-depleted stem cell transplant. CDR3 residues: CASSATPRDSRYSNQPQHF. The CDR3 DNA sequence: TGTGCCAGCAGCGCAACCCCGCGGGACAGCAGGTATAGCAATCAGCCCCAGCATTTT.